This is a list of T cell receptor beta chains from one sample in a study of cytomegalovirus exposure and HLA in healthy donors. Produced via immunoSEQ multiplex PCR; TCRdb's table is partial and in-frame only. The data show roughly 100,000 clones, just over 70% seen once. The sample comprised PBMCs. The receptors stem from a boy between 10 and 17 years old in good health and CMV-seronegative. Each CDR3 is given with its conserved first and last residue. The D gene is left open where the match is weak. Clone size is not always given. Where it is, it says once, few, many or a class for expanded clones.

v_gene: TRBV5-4
len: 16
abundance: once
j_gene: TRBJ2-3
d_gene: -
CDR3nt: TGTGCCAGCAGCTTGGGTTCTCGGGTATCTACAGATACGCAGTATTTT
CDR3aa: CASSLGSRVSTDTQYF

v_gene: TRBV6-1
len: 17
abundance: -
j_gene: TRBJ2-6
d_gene: TRBD2
CDR3nt: TGTGCCAGCAGTGTCCTAGCGGTACAATCTGGGGCCAACGTCCTGACTTTC
CDR3aa: CASSVLAVQSGANVLTF

v_gene: TRBV11-3
len: 16
abundance: -
j_gene: TRBJ2-2
d_gene: -
CDR3nt: TGTGCCAGCAGCCAGAGGGCGGCAGCGAACACCGGGGAGCTGTTTTTT
CDR3aa: CASSQRAAANTGELFF

v_gene: TRBV7-4
len: 15
abundance: few
j_gene: TRBJ2-3
d_gene: -
CDR3nt: TGTGCCAGCAGCTTATATCACCCCCGAGGGGATACGCAGTATTTT
CDR3aa: CASSLYHPRGDTQYF

v_gene: TRBV6-1
len: 16
abundance: -
j_gene: TRBJ2-7
d_gene: TRBD2
CDR3nt: TGTGCCAGCAGTGCAACCGGGGGGGCGCCGTCCTACGAGCAGTACTTC
CDR3aa: CASSATGGAPSYEQYF

v_gene: TRBV4-1
len: 15
abundance: few
j_gene: TRBJ2-7
d_gene: TRBD1
CDR3nt: TGCGCCAGCAGCCGACCGGGACAGGGATCCTACGAGCAGTACTTC
CDR3aa: CASSRPGQGSYEQYF

v_gene: TRBV19
len: 16
abundance: -
j_gene: TRBJ1-1
d_gene: TRBD1
CDR3nt: TGTGCCAGTAGTATCGGGCCTGGACAGGGGAACACTGAAGCTTTCTTT
CDR3aa: CASSIGPGQGNTEAFF

v_gene: TRBV28
len: 14
abundance: -
j_gene: TRBJ1-2
d_gene: -
CDR3nt: TGTGCCAGCAGCCCTGGTGGCCTTAACTATGGCTACACCTTC
CDR3aa: CASSPGGLNYGYTF

v_gene: TRBV30
len: 15
abundance: -
j_gene: TRBJ2-5
d_gene: TRBD2
CDR3nt: TGTGCCTGGAGTACCGGGACTAGCTTGAGTGAGACCCAGTACTTC
CDR3aa: CAWSTGTSLSETQYF

v_gene: TRBV15
len: 15
abundance: -
j_gene: TRBJ1-5
d_gene: TRBD1
CDR3nt: TGTGCCACCAGCAAGATGCAGGGGGTTGATCAGCCCCAGCATTTT
CDR3aa: CATSKMQGVDQPQHF

v_gene: TRBV2
len: 14
abundance: -
j_gene: TRBJ1-2
d_gene: TRBD1
CDR3nt: TGTGCCAGCAGTACAGGGGTGAGTTCCTATGGCTACACCTTC
CDR3aa: CASSTGVSSYGYTF

v_gene: TRBV5-6
len: 16
abundance: few
j_gene: TRBJ1-5
d_gene: -
CDR3nt: TGTGCCAGCAGCTTGGGGTTGGGGGGGAGCAATCAGCCCCAGCATTTT
CDR3aa: CASSLGLGGSNQPQHF

v_gene: TRBV10-2
len: 12
abundance: -
j_gene: TRBJ2-7
d_gene: TRBD1
CDR3nt: TGCGCCAGCAGTGAGGGGGGACAGTGGCAGTACTTC
CDR3aa: CASSEGGQWQYF

v_gene: TRBV6-6
len: 14
abundance: -
j_gene: TRBJ2-7
d_gene: TRBD1
CDR3nt: TGTGCCAGCAACGACAGGGGTTCTTCCTACGAGCAGTACTTC
CDR3aa: CASNDRGSSYEQYF

v_gene: TRBV30
len: 13
abundance: few
j_gene: TRBJ2-3
d_gene: TRBD2
CDR3nt: TGTGCCTGGACTAGCGGGAGCACAGATACGCAGTATTTT
CDR3aa: CAWTSGSTDTQYF

v_gene: TRBV6-5
len: 15
abundance: once
j_gene: TRBJ1-2
d_gene: -
CDR3nt: TGTGCCAGCAGTTTATCACATTCGCACCACTATGGCTACACCTTC
CDR3aa: CASSLSHSHHYGYTF

v_gene: TRBV10-3
len: 14
abundance: once
j_gene: TRBJ1-2
d_gene: TRBD1
CDR3nt: TGTGCCATCAGTGGAGGGACAGGGATCTATGGCTACACCTTC
CDR3aa: CAISGGTGIYGYTF

v_gene: TRBV7-2
len: 15
abundance: -
j_gene: TRBJ2-1
d_gene: -
CDR3nt: TGTGCCAGCAGCTTATCTGCAGGGCTATACAATGAGCAGTTCTTC
CDR3aa: CASSLSAGLYNEQFF

v_gene: TRBV6-1
len: 14
abundance: once
j_gene: TRBJ1-3
d_gene: TRBD1
CDR3nt: TGTGCCAGCAGCTTTACAGGGGTTGGAAACACCATATATTTT
CDR3aa: CASSFTGVGNTIYF

v_gene: TRBV7-8
len: 13
abundance: -
j_gene: TRBJ1-4
d_gene: -
CDR3nt: TGTGCCAGCAGCTTTTATCCTAATGAAAAACTGTTTTTT
CDR3aa: CASSFYPNEKLFF

v_gene: TRBV4-1
len: 13
abundance: -
j_gene: TRBJ2-1
d_gene: -
CDR3nt: TGCGCCAGCAGCCAATTATCTGGAGGTGAGCAGTTCTTC
CDR3aa: CASSQLSGGEQFF

v_gene: TRBV19
len: 18
abundance: -
j_gene: TRBJ2-3
d_gene: TRBD2
CDR3nt: TGTGCCACAAACTCGGGACTAGCGGGAGGGACCGTCACAGATACGCAGTATTTT
CDR3aa: CATNSGLAGGTVTDTQYF

v_gene: TRBV7-9
len: 13
abundance: -
j_gene: TRBJ2-7
d_gene: -
CDR3nt: TGTGCCAGCAGCTTAGTACTTTCCTACGAGCAGTACTTC
CDR3aa: CASSLVLSYEQYF

v_gene: TRBV28
len: 13
abundance: -
j_gene: TRBJ2-3
d_gene: -
CDR3nt: TGTGCCAGCAAGACCGGGGACACAGATACGCAGTATTTT
CDR3aa: CASKTGDTDTQYF

v_gene: TRBV4-1
len: 14
abundance: -
j_gene: TRBJ2-7
d_gene: TRBD1
CDR3nt: TGCGCCAGCACACCGGGACAGGGTTCCTACGAGCAGTACTTC
CDR3aa: CASTPGQGSYEQYF

v_gene: TRBV28
len: 14
abundance: few
j_gene: TRBJ1-2
d_gene: -
CDR3nt: TGTGCCAGCGCCCTACCTCGGGGGGCGCGGGGCTACACCTTC
CDR3aa: CASALPRGARGYTF

v_gene: TRBV25-1
len: 14
abundance: -
j_gene: TRBJ1-6
d_gene: -
CDR3nt: TGTGCCAGCAGTGAATATGGTCGGCCCGGGGTCCTCCACTTT
CDR3aa: CASSEYGRPGVLHF

v_gene: TRBV7-9
len: 14
abundance: -
j_gene: TRBJ1-4
d_gene: -
CDR3nt: TGTGCCAGCAGCCCGCGGGACCTAAATGAAAAACTGTTTTTT
CDR3aa: CASSPRDLNEKLFF

v_gene: TRBV5-1
len: 13
abundance: once
j_gene: TRBJ2-1
d_gene: -
CDR3nt: TGCGCCAGCATTGAGCATTCGTTAAATGAGCAGTTCTTC
CDR3aa: CASIEHSLNEQFF

v_gene: TRBV29-1
len: 16
abundance: -
j_gene: TRBJ1-2
d_gene: TRBD1
CDR3nt: TGCAGCGTTGAAGACGTCTGGGGGACAGGGAACTATGGCTACACCTTC
CDR3aa: CSVEDVWGTGNYGYTF

v_gene: TRBV27
len: 13
abundance: -
j_gene: TRBJ1-6
d_gene: TRBD1
CDR3nt: TGTGCCAGCAGTTGGACAGGGTCTTCACCCCTCCACTTT
CDR3aa: CASSWTGSSPLHF

v_gene: TRBV19
len: 12
abundance: -
j_gene: TRBJ2-1
d_gene: -
CDR3nt: TGTGCCAGTAGTATCAGGTACAATGAGCAGTTCTTC
CDR3aa: CASSIRYNEQFF

v_gene: TRBV10-3
len: 13
abundance: -
j_gene: TRBJ1-1
d_gene: -
CDR3nt: TGTGCCATCAGTATTTCCGAGGTCACTGAAGCTTTCTTT
CDR3aa: CAISISEVTEAFF

v_gene: TRBV30
len: 15
abundance: -
j_gene: TRBJ2-7
d_gene: TRBD2
CDR3nt: TGTGCCTGGAGAATGTGGCGGGGGGCCTTCTACGAGCAGTACTTC
CDR3aa: CAWRMWRGAFYEQYF

v_gene: TRBV15
len: 15
abundance: -
j_gene: TRBJ2-1
d_gene: TRBD2
CDR3nt: TGTGCCACCAGCAGAGATGCGGCGGGGGGCAATGAGCAGTTCTTC
CDR3aa: CATSRDAAGGNEQFF

v_gene: TRBV11-3
len: 15
abundance: -
j_gene: TRBJ2-1
d_gene: TRBD2
CDR3nt: TGTGCCAGCAGATTGGGACTAGCGGGAGACAATGAGCAGTTCTTC
CDR3aa: CASRLGLAGDNEQFF

v_gene: TRBV29-1
len: 15
abundance: -
j_gene: TRBJ2-1
d_gene: -
CDR3nt: TGCAGCGTTGAAGATCGGTACCGGGGATACAATGAGCAGTTCTTC
CDR3aa: CSVEDRYRGYNEQFF

v_gene: TRBV5-1
len: 18
abundance: -
j_gene: TRBJ2-1
d_gene: TRBD2
CDR3nt: TGCGCCAGCAGCTTGGTACCGTATAGCGGGAGGTACAAGAATGAGCAGTTCTTC
CDR3aa: CASSLVPYSGRYKNEQFF

v_gene: TRBV20-1
len: 9
abundance: few
j_gene: TRBJ2-7
d_gene: -
CDR3nt: TGCAGTGTGGGGAGGACAGGTGTTTTC
CDR3aa: CSVGRTGVF

v_gene: TRBV18
len: 18
abundance: -
j_gene: TRBJ2-7
d_gene: -
CDR3nt: TGTGCCAGCTCACCACCTTTGGCCAGTCGGCAGGGGATCTACGAGCAGTACTTC
CDR3aa: CASSPPLASRQGIYEQYF

v_gene: TRBV5-6
len: 16
abundance: -
j_gene: TRBJ1-1
d_gene: TRBD1
CDR3nt: TGTGCCAGCAGCCGAGACAGGGGGCAGTGGGGCACTGAAGCTTTCTTT
CDR3aa: CASSRDRGQWGTEAFF